This T cell receptor (beta chain) was identified during a study of blood T cell repertoires in COVID-19. Study-wide background: The United States, Italy and Spain were the sources of the acute and convalescent COVID-19 samples. The analysed material was cDNA or gDNA that came from T cells, B-cell-depleted T cells, or PBMCs.

Authors' analysis steps: Estimates of nucleated cell counts were drawn from the amplification of reference gene primers. Libraries were prepared by immunoSEQ multiplex PCR; TCRdb keeps only in-frame clonotypes and omits some of them. Clonal size and the V and J genes are those of that table, whereas D and trimming came from the DNA. The sample yields tens of thousands of clones, about nine tenths seen once. The CDR3 is 13 amino acids. CDR1 is MDHEN and CDR2 is SYDVKM in the germline V gene. This clone was counted between two and nine times. The junction departs from the called germline gene at one end, perhaps through a read error.

The TCR originated in a man in his fifties or sixties with acute or convalescent COVID-19. The material sequenced was peripheral blood. The chain employs TRBV28 and TRBJ1-4, with D possibly matching TRBD1 (6 bases). The CDR3 region is CASSPQRTVRERF. The DNA for the CDR3 is TGTGCCAGCAGTCCGCAAAGGACAGTAAGGGAGCGGTTT. Based on the CDR3 plus reference TRBV28 and TRBJ1-4, the full variable domain is DVKVTQSSRYLVKRTGEKVFLECVQDMDHENMFWYRQDPGLGLRLIYFSYDVKMKEKGDIPEGYSVSREKKERFSLILESASTNQTSMYLCASSPQRTVRERFGSGTQLSVL.